These 28 T cell receptor beta chains were all obtained from the same sample, sequenced in a study of T cells in Graves' hyperthyroidism and ophthalmopathy. The CDR3 regions of TCR beta were amplified from RNA transcripts. During a first-round RT-PCR of the TCR CDR3, the HTBI primer set was used. MiXCR, applied by TCRdb to the multiplex PCR reads, yields one record per CDR3 protein. The profile shows about 740,000 distinct CDR3 sequences, 13% to 15% of them singletons. Material: blood. The source is a woman aged 18-35 years with Graves' hyperthyroidism.

The chain couples TRBV20-1 to TRBJ1-1, with D perhaps TRBD1 (5 bases). Deletions cut 5 bases from V and 5 bases from J, with 18 bases between. The V gene's germline CDR1 is DFQATT and CDR2 SNEGSKA (reference sequence). CDR3 length: 14 amino acids. The CDR3 DNA follows: TGCAGTGCTCAAATTCGGGGGGTAAGGACTGAAGCTTTCTTT. Protein sequence: CSAQIRGVRTEAFF.

This chain connects TRBV9 to TRBJ2-3, with unresolved D. This CDR3 spans 12 amino acids. Germline CDR1 SGDLS, CDR2 YYNGEE. V was shortened by 0 bases and J by 5 bases, with 4 bases between the two germline ends. The chain's CDR3 is CASSVGLDTQYF. The CDR3 bases are TGTGCCAGCAGCGTAGGGTTAGATACGCAGTATTTT.

The rearrangement joins TRBV24-1 to TRBJ2-2, with 9 bases that match TRBD2. Germline V CDR1 and CDR2: KGHDR, SFDVKD. This CDR3 is 17 amino acids long. V shed 1 base, J shed 4 bases, and the junction held 6 bases outside the gene matches. CDR3 sequence reads: CATSDFAGGPGTGELFF. The CDR3 coding sequence is TGTGCCACCAGTGATTTTGCGGGAGGGCCGGGCACCGGGGAGCTGTTTTTT.

This clonotype was seen ten or more times. The gene calls are TRBV30 and TRBJ2-3; D uncertain. The CDR3 is 12 amino acids. Trimming removed 0 bases at V and 6 bases at J, with 7 bases between. The V gene's germline CDR1 is GTSNPN and CDR2 SVGIG (reference sequence). CDR3 bases: TGTGCCTGGAGTGTAGGACCCGATACGCAGTATTTT. Residues: CAWSVGPDTQYF. The entire variable domain, with the rest obtained from reference TRBV30 and TRBJ2-3, is as follows: SQTIHQWPATLVQPVGSPLSLECTVEGTSNPNLYWYRQAAGRGLQLLFYSVGIGQISSEVPQNLSASRPQDRQFILSSKKLLLSDSGFYLCAWSVGPDTQYFGPGTRLTVL.

The J gene is TRBJ2-2, the V gene TRBV7-2, with D uncertain. Trimming shortened V by 7 bases and J by 0 bases, and 15 bases separated the two germline ends. The length of the CDR3 is 16 residues. Germline lookup yields CDR1 SGHTA and CDR2 FQGNSA. The CDR3 DNA reads TGTGCCAGCATATCAATCGGTCGGTCGAACACCGGGGAGCTGTTTTTT. It encodes CASISIGRSNTGELFF.

This clonotype appeared a single time. CDR3: CASSTLGSAGYGYTF. CDR3 coding DNA: TGTGCCAGTAGTACCCTGGGAAGCGCGGGGTATGGCTACACCTTC. J is TRBJ1-2 and V is TRBV19; D not resolved. CDR1 is LNHDA, CDR2 SQIVND, per germline (reference sequence). V shed 4 bases and J shed 5 bases, with 17 bases lying between them. The CDR3 has 15 residues. The complete variable domain, with remaining parts taken from reference TRBV19 and TRBJ1-2, reads DGGITQSPKYLFRKEGQNVTLSCEQNLNHDAMYWYRQDPGQGLRLIYYSQIVNDFQKGDIAEGYSVSREKKESFPLTVTSAQKNPTAFYLCASSTLGSAGYGYTFGSGTRLTVV.

This clonotype came up a few times. This rearrangement joins TRBV6-2 or TRBV6-3 to TRBJ1-2; perhaps TRBD1 as D (5 bases). V was clipped by 0 bases and J by 5 bases, with 19 bases between them. From germline, CDR1 is MNHEY and CDR2 SVGEGT. The CDR3 spans 17 residues. The CDR3 sequence: CASSYSRPDTLVYGYTF. The CDR3 nucleotides are TGTGCCAGCAGTTACTCGAGGCCGGACACGCTGGTGTATGGCTACACCTTC.

This clonotype came up many times. V usage is TRBV12-3 or TRBV12-4 and J usage is TRBJ2-1, with TRBD2 matching 11 bases. With V trimmed by 4 bases and J by 1 base, 9 bases remained unmatched. The CDR3 has 18 residues. CDR3 coding DNA: TGTGCCAGCAGTTCCCTAGCGGGAGGTTTGGAATCCTACAATGAGCAGTTCTTC. This translates into CASSSLAGGLESYNEQFF.

There are many counts of this clonotype. The V and J genes are TRBV28 and TRBJ2-7; 9 positions match TRBD2. Germline assignment: CDR1 MDHEN and CDR2 SYDVKM. V trimming: 4 bases; J trimming: 2 bases; junction bases outside the gene matches: 3. The CDR3 has 14 residues. The CDR3 protein is CASSYQRGAYEQYF. Here the CDR3 DNA reads TGTGCCAGCAGTTACCAGCGGGGGGCCTACGAGCAGTACTTC.

The V call is TRBV5-1, the J call TRBJ2-1; the D is unclear. TRBJ2-7 explains the end of the DNA better; the J call may be wrong. This CDR3 has 14 amino acids. The germline V gene encodes CDR1 SGHRS and CDR2 YFSETQ. CDR3 protein: CASSLGSSYNEQYF. In nucleotides, the CDR3 is TGCGCCAGCAGCTTAGGAAGCTCCTACAATGAGCAGTACTTC.

In its sample, this clonotype was seen a few times. A much larger clone lies one base from this, so it may be a read error. The V and J genes are TRBV30 and TRBJ1-5, with D hard to call. Looked up from germline, CDR1 is GTSNPN and CDR2 is SVGIG (reference sequence). There are 15 residues in the CDR3. Trimming took 1 base from V and 5 from J, leaving 15 bases between them. The CDR3 is CAWSEWLARYQPQHF. The CDR3 coding sequence is TGTGCCTGGAGTGAATGGTTGGCCCGCTATCAGCCCCAGCATTTT.

In this sample, this clonotype turned up a few times. The rearrangement links TRBV5-5 to TRBJ2-1, with TRBD2 matching over 7 bases. This CDR3 region has 17 residues. Trimming took 0 bases from V and 0 from J; bases not matched to a gene: 6. CDR1 is SGHKS, CDR2 YYEKEE, per germline (reference sequence). Here the CDR3 DNA reads TGTGCCAGCAGCTTGGGATTCGCGGGAGTCTCCTACAATGAGCAGTTCTTC. It yields the protein CASSLGFAGVSYNEQFF.

The chain is built from TRBV2 and TRBJ2-1, with 9 bases aligning to TRBD2. The germline gives CDR1 SNHLY, CDR2 FYNNEI. The CDR3 has 16 residues. V gave up 6 bases and J gave up 10 bases; unmatched junction bases: 16. CDR3 nucleotides: TGTGCCAGCAGCTTAGGTCTGGTAGCGGGAGAATGGGAGCAGTTCTTC. Residues: CASSLGLVAGEWEQFF.

This clonotype was picked up many times. The rearrangement links TRBV20-1 to TRBJ2-1; D might be TRBD2 (6 bases). Per germline, CDR1 DFQATT and CDR2 SNEGSKA (reference sequence). Between the trimmed V and J ends, which lost 1 base and 2 bases, there was a span of 12 bases. The CDR3 is 15 residues long. CDR3: CSARVSGYPYNEQFF. In nucleotides, the CDR3 is TGCAGTGCTAGAGTTAGCGGTTATCCCTACAATGAGCAGTTCTTC.

This clonotype was observed a handful of times. The chain employs TRBV6-1 and TRBJ2-1, with D tentatively TRBD1 or TRBD2 (5 bases each). CDR3 length: 17 residues. CDR1 is MNHNS and CDR2 is SASEGT in the germline V gene. V was cut by 0 bases and J by 4 bases, with 16 bases left in between. CDR3 DNA sequence: TGTGCCAGCAGTGAAGCCTCCGGGACGGCGATTTACAATGAGCAGTTCTTC. Protein product: CASSEASGTAIYNEQFF.

The rearrangement joins TRBV11-2 to TRBJ2-4, with D hard to call. CDR1 is SGHAT, CDR2 FQNNGV, per germline. CDR3 length: 14 residues. Trimming removed 3 bases from V and 6 bases from J, with 12 bases in between. CDR3 in amino acids: CASSLRPSTNIQYF. Here the CDR3 DNA reads TGTGCCAGCAGCTTGAGGCCCTCCACAAACATTCAGTACTTC.

The sample holds a few counts of this clonotype. The chain uses TRBV20-1 and TRBJ2-3; D unclear. Germline V CDR1 and CDR2: DFQATT, SNEGSKA (reference sequence). The CDR3 covers 17 residues. The V end was cut by 1 base, the J end by 1 base, with 18 bases between. The CDR3 region is CSARVSYRIRGTDTQYF. CDR3 nucleotide sequence: TGCAGTGCTAGAGTATCTTACCGCATACGCGGCACAGATACGCAGTATTTT.

The genes are TRBV6-1 and TRBJ1-1; the match to TRBD1 covers 8 bases. Trimming took 6 bases from V and 4 from J; bases not matched to a gene: 10. Germline assignment: CDR1 MNHNS and CDR2 SASEGT. The CDR3 contains 15 residues. The CDR3 spells CASSPNQGAVTEAFF. CDR3 bases: TGTGCCAGCAGCCCAAATCAGGGGGCGGTCACTGAAGCTTTCTTT.

The CDR3 loop is CASSLVWTGAYEQYF. The DNA for the CDR3 is TGTGCCAGCAGTTTAGTGTGGACGGGGGCCTACGAGCAGTACTTC. The rearrangement uses TRBV28 and TRBJ2-7; possibly TRBD2 for D (6 bases). Germline V CDR1 and CDR2: MDHEN, SYDVKM. The V and J ends lost 2 bases and 2 bases respectively, with 13 bases between them. The CDR3 runs 15 residues.

The V gene is TRBV2, the J gene TRBJ2-7; TRBD2 might be the D (5 bases). The CDR3 consists of 16 residues. V lost 3 bases and J lost 1, with 16 bases in between. The germline V gene has CDR1 SNHLY and CDR2 FYNNEI. CDR3 bases: TGTGCCAGCAGTGAGGAGGTGCAGGTTGGGTCCTACGAGCAGTACTTC. Residues: CASSEEVQVGSYEQYF. The variable domain in full, completed from reference TRBV2 and TRBJ2-7, reads EPEVTQTPSHQVTQMGQEVILRCVPISNHLYFYWYRQILGQKVEFLVSFYNNEISEKSEIFDDQFSVERPDGSNFTLKIRSTKLEDSAMYFCASSEEVQVGSYEQYFGPGTRLTVT.

There are many counts of this clonotype. The V and J genes are TRBV6-5 and TRBJ2-2; 7 bases map to TRBD1. The CDR3 runs to 17 residues. V lost 1 base and J lost 3; bases outside the gene matches: 8. Germline V gene sequence: CDR1 MNHEY, CDR2 SVGAGI. The CDR3 is CASSYFPTGAHTGELFF. The CDR3 DNA reads TGTGCCAGCAGTTACTTCCCAACAGGGGCGCACACCGGGGAGCTGTTTTTT.

The J gene is TRBJ2-2, the V gene TRBV30; 9 bases are a match to TRBD2. CDR1 GTSNPN and CDR2 SVGIG come from the germline V gene (reference sequence). This CDR3 region has 15 residues. V dropped 2 bases and J dropped 2; count of bases not matched to a gene: 3. CDR3 DNA: TGTGCCTGGAGTTCGCTAGCGGGAAACACCGGGGAGCTGTTTTTT. Translation gives CAWSSLAGNTGELFF.

The J gene is TRBJ1-6, the V gene TRBV5-6; possibly TRBD1 for D (6 bases). From germline, CDR1 is SGHDT and CDR2 YYEEEE. This CDR3 contains 12 residues. V was pared by 4 bases and J by 11 bases, with 10 bases between. The CDR3 coding sequence is TGTGCCAGCAGCCTACAGGGCCCACCCCTCCACTTT. Translated, it gives CASSLQGPPLHF.

This clonotype was found many times. The V call is TRBV29-1, the J call TRBJ1-2; the D gene is possibly TRBD1 (6 bases). The CDR3 spans 15 residues. Germline lookup yields CDR1 SQVTM and CDR2 ANQGSEA. The chain's CDR3 is CRGGDKQLTNYGYTF. The CDR3 DNA is TGCAGGGGGGGGGACAAACAACTTACTAACTATGGCTACACCTTC.

This clonotype appeared many times. The DNA of the CDR3 is TGTGCCAGCAGTTACGGTGGTAGCGGGAGGGGGAATGAGCAGTTCTTC. Residues: CASSYGGSGRGNEQFF. This chain joins TRBV6-2 or TRBV6-3 and TRBJ2-1; 11 nucleotides line up with TRBD2. This CDR3 comprises 16 residues. CDR1 is MNHEY, CDR2 SVGEGT, per germline. V trimming: 2 bases; J trimming: 7 bases; junction bases outside the gene matches: 7.

In its sample, this clonotype was seen a few times. The chain joins TRBV19 to TRBJ1-5; D perhaps matches TRBD1 (5 bases). The germline V and J ends were trimmed by 1 base and 3 bases, with 10 bases remaining between them. The CDR3 loop spans 15 amino acids. Looked up from germline, CDR1 is LNHDA and CDR2 is SQIVND (reference sequence). The CDR3 spells CASSIGGGANQPQHF. In nucleotides, the CDR3 is TGTGCCAGTAGTATAGGGGGAGGGGCCAATCAGCCCCAGCATTTT.

There are many counts of this clonotype. V usage is TRBV11-1 and J usage is TRBJ2-1; D is undetermined. Between the trimmed V and J ends, which lost 5 bases and 7 bases, there was a span of 9 bases. CDR1 SGHAT and CDR2 FQDESV come from the germline V gene (reference sequence). The CDR3 loop spans 12 amino acids. This chain's CDR3 is CASSTFMNEQFF. CDR3 nucleotide sequence: TGTGCCAGCAGCACTTTTATGAATGAGCAGTTCTTC.

This clonotype occurred many times. The J gene is TRBJ2-7, the V gene TRBV2, with 16 positions matching TRBD2. This CDR3 region has 19 residues. V dropped 3 bases and J dropped 5; count of bases not matched to a gene: 13. The germline CDR1 and CDR2 sequences are SNHLY and FYNNEI. CDR3 nucleotide sequence: TGTGCCAGCAGTGACACGAGGGGGACTAGCGGGAGGGCCCACGACGAGCAGTACTTC. Protein sequence: CASSDTRGTSGRAHDEQYF.